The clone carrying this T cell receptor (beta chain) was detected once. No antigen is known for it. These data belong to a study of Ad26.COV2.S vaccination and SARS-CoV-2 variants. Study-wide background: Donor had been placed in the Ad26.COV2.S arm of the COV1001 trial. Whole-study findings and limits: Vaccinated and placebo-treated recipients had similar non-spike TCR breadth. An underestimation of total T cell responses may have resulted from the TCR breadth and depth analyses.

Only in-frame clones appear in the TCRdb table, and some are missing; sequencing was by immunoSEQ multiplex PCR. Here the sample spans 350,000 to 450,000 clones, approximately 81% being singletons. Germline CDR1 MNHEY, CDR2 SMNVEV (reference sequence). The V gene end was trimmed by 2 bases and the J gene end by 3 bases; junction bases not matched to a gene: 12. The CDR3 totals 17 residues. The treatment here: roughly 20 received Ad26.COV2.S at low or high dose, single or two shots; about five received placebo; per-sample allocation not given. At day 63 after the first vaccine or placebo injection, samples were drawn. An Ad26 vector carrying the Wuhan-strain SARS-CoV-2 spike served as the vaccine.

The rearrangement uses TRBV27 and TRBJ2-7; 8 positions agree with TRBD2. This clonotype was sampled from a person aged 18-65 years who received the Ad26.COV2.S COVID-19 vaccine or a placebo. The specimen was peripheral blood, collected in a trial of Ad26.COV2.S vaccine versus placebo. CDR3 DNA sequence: TGTGCCAGCAGTTTAGCAGTCCCGGGCGGGGGGAGCTACGAGCAGTACTTC. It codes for CASSLAVPGGGSYEQYF.